This is a list of T cell receptor beta chains from one sample in a study of a mutant IDH1 vaccine in newly diagnosed glioma. Clones were sequenced by immunoSEQ multiplex PCR, and TCRdb holds only the in-frame ones, with some missing. Seen here are 24,000 or so clones, almost 85% observed once, and the top ten hold over 2.5%. Their cognate antigens are unknown. The material was PBMCs, obtained from a glioma patient whose treatment included an IDH1 peptide vaccine. The source is a man in his forties with glioma. The CDR3 runs from the conserved cysteine through the conserved F or W. A D gene is named only where the DNA matches it firmly. Size values are once, few and many counts, or a class for expanded clones, and some rows have none.

TRBJ2-7 | NA | TRBV6-1 | NA | TGTGCCAGCAGGGTCGCCCGTGGCTACGAGCAGTACTTC | CASRVARGYEQYF
TRBJ2-4 | NA | TRBV6-5 | TRBD2 | TGTGCCAGCAGTCGAGCGGGAATGGCCAAAAACATTCAGTACTTC | CASSRAGMAKNIQYF
TRBJ1-5 | NA | TRBV11-2 | NA | TGTGCCAGCAGCCTTGGGGAGGGAAGCGGTCAGCCCCAGCATTTT | CASSLGEGSGQPQHF
TRBJ2-7 | NA | TRBV7-9 | TRBD2 | TGTGCCAGCAGCCCATACGCGCCTGGCGGGAGGGCATACGAGCAGTACTTC | CASSPYAPGGRAYEQYF
TRBJ2-5 | NA | TRBV7-9 | TRBD2 | TGTGCCAGCAGTTCCGGGGGTGGCCTAGCGGGGCAGGAGACCCAGTACTTC | CASSSGGGLAGQETQYF
TRBJ2-6 | few | TRBV9 | NA | TGTGCCAGCAGCGTATCAGGGGCCAACGTCCTGACTTTC | CASSVSGANVLTF
TRBJ1-3 | NA | TRBV13 | NA | TGTGCCAGCAGCTTAGGTCGCGGAAACACCATATATTTT | CASSLGRGNTIYF
TRBJ2-1 | NA | TRBV7-3 | NA | TGTGCCAGCAGCCGAAATCCTAGCGTGGGTTACAATGAGCAGTTCTTC | CASSRNPSVGYNEQFF
TRBJ1-2 | few | TRBV6-5 | NA | TGTGCCAGCAGCTTCGACAGGAACTATGGCTACACCTTC | CASSFDRNYGYTF
TRBJ2-7 | once | TRBV2 | NA | TGTGCCAGCAGTGGGGACGGAAACTACGAGCAGTACTTC | CASSGDGNYEQYF
TRBJ2-7 | NA | TRBV4-1 | NA | TGCGCCAGCAGCCTAATACAGGGTCGCGAGCAGTACTTC | CASSLIQGREQYF
TRBJ2-4 | NA | TRBV19 | TRBD1 | TGTGCCAGTAGTATAGGGCGACAGGGCGGAAACATTCAGTACTTC | CASSIGRQGGNIQYF
TRBJ1-3 | NA | TRBV15 | NA | TGTGCCACCAGCGGGGGGGTTTTCTCGGATGGAAACACCATATATTTT | CATSGGVFSDGNTIYF
TRBJ2-7 | once | TRBV7-3 | TRBD2 | TGTGCCAGCAGCTTACTAGCGGGAAACTACGAGCAGTACTTC | CASSLLAGNYEQYF
TRBJ2-5 | NA | TRBV4-1 | NA | TGCGCCAGCAGCCAAGGACTCTCACGGGGGGAGACCCAGTACTTC | CASSQGLSRGETQYF
TRBJ2-1 | NA | TRBV19 | TRBD2 | TGTGCCAGTAGTATGATTGGCGGGAGGCCCTACAATGAGCAGTTCTTC | CASSMIGGRPYNEQFF
TRBJ2-1 | NA | TRBV27 | NA | TGTGCCAGCAGTTCGATGACTAGAGACAATGAGCAGTTCTTC | CASSSMTRDNEQFF
TRBJ1-3 | NA | TRBV2 | NA | TGTGCCAGCAGTGGCCCAATTGGGGACACCATATATTTT | CASSGPIGDTIYF
TRBJ1-1 | NA | TRBV21-1 | NA | TGTGCCAGCAGCAGTTTTTACCCGAACACTGAAGCTTTCTTT | CASSSFYPNTEAFF
TRBJ2-7 | few | TRBV19 | TRBD2 | TGTGCCAGTAGTATCTCTAGCGGGAGTCGAAGCGAGCAGTACTTC | CASSISSGSRSEQYF
TRBJ2-7 | NA | TRBV11-2 | NA | TGTGCCAGCAGCCCCCGAGCCCGGCAGGGCTACGAGCAGTACTTC | CASSPRARQGYEQYF
TRBJ2-1 | NA | TRBV29-1 | NA | TGCAGCGTTGTCGTCGGGGAAAAAGGCAATGAGCAGTTCTTC | CSVVVGEKGNEQFF
TRBJ2-7 | NA | TRBV5-4 | NA | TGTGCCAGCAGCCCCGACTCCTACGAGCAGTACTTC | CASSPDSYEQYF
TRBJ1-2 | NA | TRBV7-9 | NA | TGTGCCAGCAGCTTAAGTTCTAGGGTTGGCTACACCTTC | CASSLSSRVGYTF
TRBJ2-7 | once | TRBV6-5 | NA | TGTGCCAGCAGTTACGGGGACCAACCCTACGAGCAGTACTTC | CASSYGDQPYEQYF
TRBJ1-5 | few | TRBV19 | NA | TGTGCCAGTAGTATGGCGGATCTCCAGCATTTT | CASSMADLQHF
TRBJ1-5 | NA | TRBV2 | TRBD1 | TGTGCCAGCAGAAAACAGGGGGCTATGAGCAATCAGCCCCAGCATTTT | CASRKQGAMSNQPQHF
TRBJ2-5 | NA | TRBV5-4 | TRBD2 | TGTGCCAGCAGTCTTGCGATAGCGGGAATGGAGACCCAGTACTTC | CASSLAIAGMETQYF
TRBJ2-2 | NA | TRBV14 | TRBD2 | TGTGCCAGCAGGCCTACTAGCGGGAATGTCTTTTCCGGGGAGCTGTTTTTT | CASRPTSGNVFSGELFF
TRBJ2-1 | NA | TRBV7-2 | NA | TGTGCCAGCAGCTTCGCTACAGGGAGTGAGCAGTTCTTC | CASSFATGSEQFF